The T cell receptor beta chain described here comes from a study of TIL therapy for anti-PD-1-resistant metastatic lung cancer. Whole-study context: Most patients had lung adenocarcinoma.

Time point of the sample: pre-treatment sample, taken before nivolumab and TIL therapy. Adults with stage 4 NSCLC were enrolled in a phase I trial. The libraries were made with immunoSEQ v3. Method: immunoSEQ multiplex PCR; TCRdb's copy keeps in-frame clones and lacks some. The repertoire includes tens of thousands of clones, 73% of them detected once, and less than 2% sits in the top ten. CDR3 size: 18 residues. V lost 1 base and J lost 2; bases outside the gene matches: 7. Germline lookup yields CDR1 LGHNA and CDR2 YSLEER. This receptor was identified in a person aged 25-79 years with non-small cell lung cancer. The sample in question was blood, obtained at baseline. The chain links TRBV4-3 to TRBJ2-3, with 12 bases matching TRBD2. DNA of the CDR3: TGCGCCAGCAGCCAAGCCCCGACTAGCGGGGGAGCCACAGATACGCAGTATTTT. As protein: CASSQAPTSGGATDTQYF.